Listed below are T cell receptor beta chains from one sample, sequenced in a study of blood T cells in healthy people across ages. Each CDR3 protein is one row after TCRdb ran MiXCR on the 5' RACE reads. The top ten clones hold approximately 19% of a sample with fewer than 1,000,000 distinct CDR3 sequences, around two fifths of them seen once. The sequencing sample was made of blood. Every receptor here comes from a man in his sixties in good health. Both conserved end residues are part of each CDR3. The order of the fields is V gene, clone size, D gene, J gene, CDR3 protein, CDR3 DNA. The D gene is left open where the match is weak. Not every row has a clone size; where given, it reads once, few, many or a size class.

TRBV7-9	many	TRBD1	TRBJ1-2	CASNRGSDYGYTF	TGTGCCAGCAACAGGGGTTCGGACTATGGCTACACCTTC
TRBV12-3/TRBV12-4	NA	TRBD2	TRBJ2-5	CASSPLAGGTQYF	TGTGCCAGCAGTCCTCTAGCGGGGGGGACCCAGTACTTC
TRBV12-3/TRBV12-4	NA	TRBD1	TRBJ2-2	CASSPTGGPSGELFF	TGTGCCAGCAGTCCGACAGGGGGGCCTTCCGGGGAGCTGTTTTTT
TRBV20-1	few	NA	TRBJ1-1	CSAILGFGEAFF	TGCAGTGCTATCCTGGGTTTTGGTGAAGCTTTCTTT
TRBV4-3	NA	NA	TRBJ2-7	CASSQGLLSNEQYF	TGCGCCAGCAGCCAAGGACTCCTCAGCAACGAGCAGTACTTC
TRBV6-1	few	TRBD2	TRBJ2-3	CASSHPRLAGGGSTDTQYF	TGTGCCAGCAGCCACCCCCGTCTAGCGGGGGGTGGTAGCACAGATACGCAGTATTTT
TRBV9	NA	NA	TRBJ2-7	CASSVEGGPVYEQYF	TGTGCCAGCAGCGTAGAAGGGGGGCCAGTCTACGAGCAGTACTTC
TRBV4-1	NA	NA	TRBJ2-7	CASSLRTVSYEQYF	TGCGCCAGCAGCCTTCGGACAGTATCCTACGAGCAGTACTTC
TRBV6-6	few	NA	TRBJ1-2	CASSTAGVNYGYTF	TGTGCCAGCAGTACGGCGGGGGTCAACTATGGCTACACCTTC
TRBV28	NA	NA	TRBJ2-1	CASTAASSYNEQFF	TGTGCCAGTACGGCGGCAAGCTCCTACAATGAGCAGTTCTTC
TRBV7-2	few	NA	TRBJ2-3	CASSPVYTDTQYF	TGTGCCAGCAGCCCAGTTTACACAGATACGCAGTATTTT
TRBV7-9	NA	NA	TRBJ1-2	CASSSTDYELQPYGYTF	TGTGCCAGCAGCTCAACCGACTACGAACTACAACCATATGGCTACACCTTC
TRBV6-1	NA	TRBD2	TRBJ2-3	CASSEAGGGSPGTDTQYF	TGTGCCAGCAGTGAAGCTGGCGGGGGGTCCCCTGGCACAGATACGCAGTATTTT
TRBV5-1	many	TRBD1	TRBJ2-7	CASSLGQAHEQYF	TGCGCCAGCAGCCTGGGACAGGCCCACGAGCAGTACTTC
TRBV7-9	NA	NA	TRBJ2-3	CASSFDWRSPDTQYF	TGTGCCAGCAGCTTTGACTGGCGGTCACCAGATACGCAGTATTTT
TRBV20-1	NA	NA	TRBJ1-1	CSASPTSNTEAFF	TGCAGTGCTAGTCCTACTTCTAACACTGAAGCTTTCTTT
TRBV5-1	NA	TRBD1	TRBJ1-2	CASSLAGDRVGYGYTF	TGCGCCAGCAGCTTGGCCGGCGACAGGGTAGGATATGGCTACACCTTC
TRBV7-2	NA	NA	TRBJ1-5	CASSLAGSTSGNQPQHF	TGTGCCAGCAGCTTAGCTGGCAGCACCTCAGGCAATCAGCCCCAGCATTTT
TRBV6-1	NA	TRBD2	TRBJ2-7	CASIPGTSGALYNEQYF	TGTGCCAGCATTCCCGGGACTAGCGGGGCCCTTTACAATGAGCAGTACTTC
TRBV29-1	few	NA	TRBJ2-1	CSVERGGHYNEQFF	TGCAGCGTTGAGAGGGGGGGGCACTACAATGAGCAGTTCTTC
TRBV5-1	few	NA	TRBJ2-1	CASSLQGGVGNEQFF	TGCGCCAGCAGCTTACAGGGAGGAGTGGGGAATGAGCAGTTCTTC
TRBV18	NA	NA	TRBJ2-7	CASSPLDSDGYEQYF	TGTGCCAGCTCACCACTGGACAGTGACGGCTACGAGCAGTACTTC
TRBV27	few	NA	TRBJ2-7	CASSPGGLDREQYF	TGTGCCAGCAGTCCAGGGGGGTTGGATCGGGAGCAGTACTTC
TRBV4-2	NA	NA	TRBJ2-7	CASSQESRPDYEQYF	TGTGCCAGCAGCCAAGAATCTCGGCCAGACTACGAGCAGTACTTC
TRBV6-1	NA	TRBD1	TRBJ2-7	CASSPLTGEEQYF	TGTGCCAGCAGTCCATTGACAGGGGAAGAGCAGTACTTC
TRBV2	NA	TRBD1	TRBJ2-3	CASKTTGTTDTQYF	TGTGCCAGCAAAACGACAGGGACCACAGATACGCAGTATTTT
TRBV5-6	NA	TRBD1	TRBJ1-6	CASSSFFGTGVSPLHF	TGTGCCAGCAGCTCATTTTTTGGGACAGGGGTTTCACCCCTCCACTTT
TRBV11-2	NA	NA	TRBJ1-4	CASSLPLPGLTNEKLFF	TGTGCCAGCAGCTTACCGTTACCTGGGCTCACTAATGAAAAACTGTTTTTT
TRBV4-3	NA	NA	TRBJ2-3	CASSQDFYGGAGSDTQYF	TGCGCCAGCAGCCAAGATTTTTATGGGGGGGCGGGCTCAGATACGCAGTATTTT
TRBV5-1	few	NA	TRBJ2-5	CASSLASTQETQYF	TGCGCCAGCAGCTTGGCGTCTACACAAGAGACCCAGTACTTC
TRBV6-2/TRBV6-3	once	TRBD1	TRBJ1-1	CASRTTGRTEAFF	TGTGCCAGCAGGACGACAGGGAGGACTGAAGCTTTCTTT
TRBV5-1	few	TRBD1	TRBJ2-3	CASWPGQGAADTQYF	TGCGCCAGCTGGCCAGGGCAGGGGGCCGCAGATACGCAGTATTTT
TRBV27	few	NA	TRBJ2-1	CASSSPLSRGDNEQFF	TGTGCCAGCAGTTCCCCACTTTCTAGGGGGGACAATGAGCAGTTCTTC
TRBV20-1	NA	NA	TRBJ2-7	CSARATTGYSYEQYF	TGCAGTGCTAGAGCCACGACAGGCTACTCCTACGAGCAGTACTTC
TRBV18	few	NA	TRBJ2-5	CASSSSGGLETQYF	TGTGCCAGCTCATCCAGTGGGGGCCTAGAGACCCAGTACTTC
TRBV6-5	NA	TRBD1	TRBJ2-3	CASREQGAKDTQYF	TGTGCCAGCAGAGAACAGGGGGCTAAAGATACGCAGTATTTT
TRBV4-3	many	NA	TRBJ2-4	CASSQDGVAKNIQYF	TGCGCCAGCAGCCAAGATGGAGTAGCCAAAAACATTCAGTACTTC